This entry describes one T cell receptor beta chain. What it binds is not known. These data belong to a study of T cell responses to AZD1222 COVID-19 vaccine. Study-level background: Pooled together were second doses at about 4 or about 12 weeks. Broader study findings: Targets within unmutated variant regions were reportedly found for nearly half of spike-specific TCRs. The donor group comprised mostly white British people and more females; the analysis possibly underestimated clonal diversity.

Germline loops: CDR1 SGHDT, CDR2 YYEEEE. The CDR3 loop spans 13 amino acids. Between the trimmed V and J ends, which lost 4 bases and 1 base, there was a span of 8 bases. Sequencing used immunoSEQ multiplex PCR; TCRdb keeps in-frame clones, though not all of them. The repertoire holds more than 250,000 clones, approximately 93% seen once, with less than 0.65% in the top ten. The chain joins TRBV5-6 to TRBJ1-1, with D hard to call. The sequence derives from an adult in good health. The sample was peripheral blood, taken on day 0 of AZD1222 vaccination. This chain's CDR3 is CASSKGGNTEAFF. The CDR3 DNA follows: TGTGCCAGCAGCAAGGGCGGGAACACTGAAGCTTTCTTT.